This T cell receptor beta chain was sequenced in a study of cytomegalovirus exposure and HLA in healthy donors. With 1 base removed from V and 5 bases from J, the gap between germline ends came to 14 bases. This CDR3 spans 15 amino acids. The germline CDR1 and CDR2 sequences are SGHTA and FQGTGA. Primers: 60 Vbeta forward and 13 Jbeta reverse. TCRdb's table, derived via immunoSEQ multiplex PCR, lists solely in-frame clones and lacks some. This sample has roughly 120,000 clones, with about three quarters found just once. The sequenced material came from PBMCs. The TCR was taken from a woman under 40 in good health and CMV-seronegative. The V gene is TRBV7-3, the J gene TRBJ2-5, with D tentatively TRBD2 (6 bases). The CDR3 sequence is CASSLSAREAETQYF. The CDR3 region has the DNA TGTGCCAGCAGCTTAAGTGCCAGGGAGGCGGAGACCCAGTACTTC.